The 29 T cell receptor beta chains presented below share a single source sample, sequenced in a study of T cell responses to AZD1222 COVID-19 vaccine. The assay was immunoSEQ multiplex PCR, and TCRdb's table has in-frame clones only and misses some. The sample has 150,000 to 200,000 clones, approximately 90% seen once; the top ten hold roughly 6%. The specimen comprised peripheral blood, sampled on day 0 of AZD1222 vaccination. All receptors come from an adult in good health.

The chain couples TRBV30 to TRBJ2-7; D remains ambiguous. In germline, CDR1 is GTSNPN, CDR2 SVGIG (reference sequence). The CDR3 spans 14 residues. V was cut by 2 bases and J by 1 base, with 12 bases left in between. CDR3 DNA: TGTGCCTGGAGTCCACGGCAGGTATCCTACGAGCAGTACTTC. It translates to CAWSPRQVSYEQYF.

The chain has TRBV2 and TRBJ1-3, with no clear D. The CDR3 sequence is 15 residues long. V shed 3 bases and J shed 0 bases, with 9 bases lying between them. Per germline, CDR1 SNHLY and CDR2 FYNNEI. The CDR3 here is CASSDSGPSGNTIYF. CDR3 nucleotides: TGTGCCAGCAGTGATTCAGGACCCTCTGGAAACACCATATATTTT.

J is TRBJ1-1 and V is TRBV5-8; 7 nucleotides align to TRBD1. Germline CDR1 reads SGHTS; CDR2 reads YDEGEE. V lost 7 bases and J lost 0; bases outside the gene matches: 12. This CDR3 has 16 amino acids. The CDR3: CASHLGVDRLNTEAFF. CDR3 bases: TGTGCCAGCCATTTAGGGGTGGACAGGCTGAACACTGAAGCTTTCTTT.

The rearrangement links TRBV2 to TRBJ1-5; D ambiguous. V lost 5 bases to trimming and J lost 0 bases, with 14 bases between them. The CDR3 runs 16 residues. Germline V gives CDR1 SNHLY, CDR2 FYNNEI. CDR3 sequence reads: CASSPVGLPSNQPQHF. CDR3 in DNA: TGTGCCAGCAGTCCCGTTGGCCTCCCTAGCAATCAGCCCCAGCATTTT.

The CDR3 is CASTGRSNQPQHF. As DNA, the CDR3 is TGTGCCAGTACGGGGCGTAGCAATCAGCCCCAGCATTTT. The V call is TRBV19, the J call TRBJ1-5, with a weak D call TRBD1 (5 bases). The CDR3 is 13 amino acids. CDR1 is LNHDA, CDR2 SQIVND, per germline (reference sequence). V was shortened by 7 bases and J by 0 bases, with 7 bases between the two germline ends.

This rearrangement joins TRBV7-9 to TRBJ1-6; TRBD1 matches at 7 bases. The V gene's germline CDR1 is SEHNR and CDR2 FQNEAQ (reference sequence). The junction had 8 bases not matched to a gene; V was cut back by 4 bases and J by 5 bases. The length of the CDR3 is 16 residues. CDR3 sequence (DNA): TGTGCCAGCAGCTACCCTCCCGACAGGGATAATTCACCCCTCCACTTT. Residues: CASSYPPDRDNSPLHF.

V is TRBV4-2 and J is TRBJ2-3; no reliable D call. Per germline, CDR1 LGHNA and CDR2 YNFKEQ. V was pared by 1 base and J by 0 bases, with 11 bases between. There are 16 residues in the CDR3. CDR3 sequence reads: CASSQGLYYSTDTQYF. The DNA for the CDR3 is TGTGCCAGCAGCCAAGGGTTGTATTATAGCACAGATACGCAGTATTTT.

This clone is a singleton in its sample. This chain joins TRBV4-3 and TRBJ1-4; tentatively, D is TRBD1 (6 bases). Trimming removed 0 bases from V and 7 bases from J, with 18 bases in between. Looked up from germline, CDR1 is LGHNA and CDR2 is YSLEER. There are 17 residues in the CDR3. The CDR3 DNA reads as TGCGCCAGCAGCCAAGACCCTGGGTCGTCGGACAGTGAAAAACTGTTTTTT. It codes for CASSQDPGSSDSEKLFF.

The V call is TRBV4-2, the J call TRBJ1-6, with D unresolved. Deletions cut 0 bases from V and 7 bases from J, with 7 bases between. CDR3 length: 14 residues. Germline V lookup: CDR1 LGHNA, CDR2 YNFKEQ. For the CDR3, the DNA is TGTGCCAGCAGCCAAGAGACGGAAAATTCACCCCTCCACTTT. It codes for CASSQETENSPLHF.

The gene calls are TRBV19 and TRBJ2-7, with 12 bases fitting TRBD2. This CDR3 region has 14 residues. CDR1 LNHDA and CDR2 SQIVND come from the germline V gene (reference sequence). J was trimmed by 7 bases and V by 5 bases; bases with no gene match: 6. This CDR3 is CASSLAGGSSEQYF. CDR3 DNA: TGTGCCAGTAGTCTAGCGGGAGGGTCCTCGGAGCAGTACTTC.

The chain couples TRBV5-1 to TRBJ2-7, with 12 bases lining up with TRBD2. Germline V gives CDR1 SGHRS, CDR2 YFSETQ. V shed 0 bases, J shed 6 bases, and the junction held 7 bases outside the gene matches. The CDR3 totals 16 residues. The CDR3, as DNA: TGCGCCAGCAGCTTGGGCGGCCCTAGCGGGAGGGCCGAGCAGTACTTC. Translated: CASSLGGPSGRAEQYF.

J is TRBJ2-5 and V is TRBV7-9, with unresolved D. The CDR3 extends over 15 amino acids. Germline CDR1 reads SEHNR; CDR2 reads FQNEAQ (reference sequence). V was trimmed by 1 base and J by 5 bases, leaving 14 bases between them. CDR3 DNA: TGTGCCAGCAGCTTAGGATTGTCGTTCGGGGAGACCCAGTACTTC. This gives the protein CASSLGLSFGETQYF. Looking up the rest from reference TRBV7-9 and TRBJ2-5 gives the full variable domain: DTGVSQNPRHKITKRGQNVTFRCDPISEHNRLYWYRQTLGQGPEFLTYFQNEAQLEKSRLLSDRFSAERPKGSFSTLEIQRTEQGDSAMYLCASSLGLSFGETQYFGPGTRLLVL.

The rearrangement uses TRBV28 and TRBJ1-2; D unclear. The CDR3 is made up of 12 amino acids. V was clipped by 8 bases and J by 8 bases, with 15 bases between them. Per germline, CDR1 MDHEN and CDR2 SYDVKM. The CDR3 DNA reads TGTGCCAGCGGATTCCGGTGGACGGGCTACACCTTC. Amino acid sequence: CASGFRWTGYTF.

A note on this clone: The conserved phenylalanine or tryptophan is not found at the CDR3 terminus, so this likely reflects a read error. The gene calls are TRBV28 and TRBJ1-2, with 8 bases matching TRBD1. This CDR3 comprises 14 residues. Trimming took 5 bases from V and 4 from J; bases not matched to a gene: 6. CDR1 is MDHEN and CDR2 is SYDVKM in the germline V gene. The CDR3 region is CASSGTGLVYGYTL. The DNA for the CDR3 is TGTGCCAGCAGTGGGACAGGACTTGTCTATGGCTACACCCTC.

Concerning this clone: The same CDR3 also results from other DNA sequences found in this sample. The CDR3 bases are TGTGCCAGCTCACCGGGCGGGGAACAGCCCCAGCATTTT. Protein product: CASSPGGEQPQHF. The rearrangement joins TRBV18 to TRBJ1-5; unclear D gene. This CDR3 is 13 amino acids long. The germline V gene encodes CDR1 KGHSH and CDR2 LQKENI. V was shortened by 3 bases and J by 7 bases, with 10 bases between the two germline ends.

The gene calls are TRBV4-1 and TRBJ1-3; possible D gene TRBD1, 6 bases. V was clipped by 0 bases and J by 2 bases, with 11 bases between them. The germline gives CDR1 MGHRA, CDR2 YSYEKL. The length of the CDR3 is 16 residues. Here the CDR3 DNA reads TGCGCCAGCAGCCAAGAGCTCAGGGGAACTGGAAACACCATATATTTT. Translated: CASSQELRGTGNTIYF.

This clone was seen only a few times. The chain couples TRBV3-1 (or the pseudogene TRBV3-2) to TRBJ1-2, with D maybe TRBD1 (5 bases). Between the trimmed V and J ends, which lost 3 bases and 1 base, there was a span of 12 bases. CDR3 length: 15 amino acids. Germline V gene sequence: CDR1 LGHDT, CDR2 YNNKEL (reference sequence). CDR3 sequence reads: CASSHSDTVNYGYTF. The CDR3, as DNA: TGTGCCAGCAGCCACTCGGACACAGTTAACTATGGCTACACCTTC.

V gene TRBV5-1 combines with J gene TRBJ1-6; D call uncertain. CDR3 length: 14 residues. V lost 2 bases to trimming and J lost 7 bases, with 10 bases between them. Germline loops: CDR1 SGHRS, CDR2 YFSETQ. As DNA, the CDR3 is TGCGCCAGCAGCTTAGAAAACCCCAATTCACCCCTCCACTTT. This sequence encodes CASSLENPNSPLHF. The complete variable domain, with remaining parts taken from reference TRBV5-1 and TRBJ1-6, reads KAGVTQTPRYLIKTRGQQVTLSCSPISGHRSVSWYQQTPGQGLQFLFEYFSETQRNKGNFPGRFSGRQFSNSRSEMNVSTLELGDSALYLCASSLENPNSPLHFGNGTRLTVT.

The gene calls are TRBV19 and TRBJ2-1, with 16 bases identical to TRBD2. Germline V lookup: CDR1 LNHDA, CDR2 SQIVND (reference sequence). The CDR3 contains 16 residues. J gave up 10 bases and V 3 bases, and 6 bases lay outside the gene matches. For the CDR3, the DNA is TGTGCCAGTAGTATCCGGGGGACTAGCGGGAGGGGCGAGCAGTTCTTC. It codes for CASSIRGTSGRGEQFF.

In this sample, this clone turned up a few times. V usage is TRBV30 and J usage is TRBJ1-2; D is perhaps TRBD1 (6 bases). V shed 5 bases and J shed 7 bases, with 17 bases lying between them. From germline, CDR1 is GTSNPN and CDR2 SVGIG (reference sequence). This CDR3 is 13 amino acids long. The chain's CDR3 is CAWEWAQGLGYTF. CDR3 in DNA: TGTGCCTGGGAGTGGGCGCAGGGGCTTGGCTACACCTTC.

The rearrangement uses TRBV5-4 and TRBJ2-1, with 10 bases aligning to TRBD2. The V and J ends lost 2 bases and 3 bases, in that order; junction bases with no gene match: 2. CDR3 size: 15 residues. Germline V gene data show CDR1 as SGHNT and CDR2 as YYREEE (reference sequence). In DNA, the CDR3 is TGTGCCAGCAGCTTAGGACTAGCGGACTACAATGAGCAGTTCTTC. It specifies CASSLGLADYNEQFF.

The chain joins TRBV12-3 or TRBV12-4 to TRBJ2-1; tentatively, D is TRBD2 (6 bases). Trimming pared 6 bases from V and 4 bases from J, leaving 10 bases between. This CDR3 comprises 13 residues. For the CDR3, the DNA is TGTGCCAGCAGGATTAGCGGTTACAATGAGCAGTTCTTC. Its translation is CASRISGYNEQFF.

The genes are TRBV9 and TRBJ1-2; D gene uncertain. Trimming pared 0 bases from V and 7 bases from J, leaving 16 bases between. This CDR3 is built from 15 residues. Germline assignment: CDR1 SGDLS and CDR2 YYNGEE. The CDR3 loop reads CASSVDLWERSGYTF. Here the CDR3 DNA reads TGTGCCAGCAGCGTAGATTTGTGGGAGAGGAGTGGCTACACCTTC.

Only one count was recorded for this clone. The chain recombines TRBV2 with TRBJ2-3, with D perhaps assigned TRBD1 or TRBD2 (7 bases each). V lost 9 bases and J 4 bases, leaving 23 bases between the germline ends. This CDR3 comprises 16 residues. CDR1 is SNHLY and CDR2 is FYNNEI in the germline V gene. The CDR3 bases are TGTGCCAGTCTCCTTGGCAGGGGGAGGGGGGCAGATACGCAGTATTTT. Its protein product is CASLLGRGRGADTQYF.

V is TRBV6-2 or TRBV6-3 and J is TRBJ2-3; no clear D. Germline V lookup: CDR1 MNHEY, CDR2 SVGEGT. This CDR3 region has 15 residues. The ends were cut back, 5 bases at V and 0 bases at J, with 12 bases in the middle. The CDR3 DNA sequence: TGTGCCAGCAGTATCTCCGGTCGGAGCACAGATACGCAGTATTTT. Translated: CASSISGRSTDTQYF.

This chain joins TRBV5-6 and TRBJ2-2; D gene ambiguous. The CDR3 consists of 13 residues. Between the trimmed V and J ends, which lost 0 bases and 5 bases, there was a span of 5 bases. CDR1 is SGHDT, CDR2 YYEEEE, per germline. CDR3 in amino acids: CASSLALTGELFF. The CDR3 nucleotides are TGTGCCAGCAGCTTGGCACTGACCGGGGAGCTGTTTTTT.

The chain combines TRBV6-5 with TRBJ1-6; no clear D. V lost 8 bases to trimming and J lost 6 bases, with 8 bases between them. Germline CDR1 reads MNHEY; CDR2 reads SVGAGI. The length of the CDR3 is 12 residues. CDR3 sequence (DNA): TGTGCCAGCGGCAGAGTTAATTCACCCCTCCACTTT. It codes for CASGRVNSPLHF.

The V gene is TRBV28, the J gene TRBJ2-7; TRBD1 matches 12 bases. J was trimmed by 4 bases and V by 0 bases; bases with no gene match: 4. This CDR3 spans 16 amino acids. The V gene's germline CDR1 is MDHEN and CDR2 SYDVKM. The CDR3 protein is CASSLWGTGGSYEQYF. The DNA of the CDR3 is TGTGCCAGCAGTTTATGGGGGACAGGGGGCAGTTACGAGCAGTACTTC.

The chain joins TRBV30 to TRBJ1-6; D gene uncertain. Per the germline V gene, CDR1 is GTSNPN and CDR2 is SVGIG (reference sequence). Deletions cut 0 bases from V and 0 bases from J, with 15 bases between. The CDR3 extends over 18 amino acids. CDR3 sequence: CAWSVDRSWSSYNSPLHF. The CDR3, as DNA: TGTGCCTGGAGTGTAGATAGATCCTGGAGCTCCTATAATTCACCCCTCCACTTT.